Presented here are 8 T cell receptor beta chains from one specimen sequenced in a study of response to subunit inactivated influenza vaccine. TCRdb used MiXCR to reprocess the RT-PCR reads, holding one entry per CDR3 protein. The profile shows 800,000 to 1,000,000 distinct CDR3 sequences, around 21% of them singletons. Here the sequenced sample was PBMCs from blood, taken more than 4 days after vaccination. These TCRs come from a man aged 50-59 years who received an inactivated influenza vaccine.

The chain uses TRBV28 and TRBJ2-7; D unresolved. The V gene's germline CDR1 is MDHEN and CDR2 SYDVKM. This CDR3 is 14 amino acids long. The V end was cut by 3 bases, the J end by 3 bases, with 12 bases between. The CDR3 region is CASSFSITVYEQYF. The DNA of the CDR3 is TGTGCCAGCAGTTTTTCAATTACCGTCTACGAGCAGTACTTC.

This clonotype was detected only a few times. The CDR3 DNA is TGTGCCAGCAGCAAGAGGAGGGACAGGGTCGATGAGCAGTTCTTC. As protein: CASSKRRDRVDEQFF. This sequence joins TRBV12-3 or TRBV12-4 and TRBJ2-1, with TRBD1 matching over 9 bases. The CDR3 has 15 residues. V trimming: 6 bases; J trimming: 8 bases; junction bases outside the gene matches: 11.

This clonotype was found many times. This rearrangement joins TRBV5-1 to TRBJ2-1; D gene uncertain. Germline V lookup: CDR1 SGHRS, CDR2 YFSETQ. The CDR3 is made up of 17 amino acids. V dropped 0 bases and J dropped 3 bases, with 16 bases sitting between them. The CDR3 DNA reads TGCGCCAGCAGCTTGGAGGCCGATGTCTACCTCTACAATGAGCAGTTCTTC. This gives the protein CASSLEADVYLYNEQFF.

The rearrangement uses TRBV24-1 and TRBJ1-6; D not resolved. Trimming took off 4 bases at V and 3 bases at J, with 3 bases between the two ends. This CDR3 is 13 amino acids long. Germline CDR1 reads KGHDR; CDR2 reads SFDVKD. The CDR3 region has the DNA TGTGCCACCAGTGACAGCTATAATTCACCCCTCCACTTT. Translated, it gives CATSDSYNSPLHF.

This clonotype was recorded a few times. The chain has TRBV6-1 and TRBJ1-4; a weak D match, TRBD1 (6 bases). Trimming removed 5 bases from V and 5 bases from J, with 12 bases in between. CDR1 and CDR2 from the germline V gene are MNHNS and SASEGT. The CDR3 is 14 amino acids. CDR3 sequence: CASSPTGPNEKLFF. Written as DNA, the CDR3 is TGTGCCAGCAGTCCGACAGGTCCGAATGAAAAACTGTTTTTT.

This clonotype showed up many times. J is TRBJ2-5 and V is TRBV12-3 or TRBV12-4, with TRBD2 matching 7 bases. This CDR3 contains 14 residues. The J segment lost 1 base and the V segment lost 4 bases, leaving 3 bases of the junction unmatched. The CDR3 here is CASSSWTSQETQYF. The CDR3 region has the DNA TGTGCCAGCAGTTCCTGGACTAGCCAAGAGACCCAGTACTTC.

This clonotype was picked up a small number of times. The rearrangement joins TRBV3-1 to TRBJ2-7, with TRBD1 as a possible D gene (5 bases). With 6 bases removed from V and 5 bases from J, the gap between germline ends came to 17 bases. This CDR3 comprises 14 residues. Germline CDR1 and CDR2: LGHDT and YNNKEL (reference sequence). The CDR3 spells CASSSTWGSDEQYF. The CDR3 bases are TGTGCCAGCAGTTCGACATGGGGCTCGGACGAGCAGTACTTC.

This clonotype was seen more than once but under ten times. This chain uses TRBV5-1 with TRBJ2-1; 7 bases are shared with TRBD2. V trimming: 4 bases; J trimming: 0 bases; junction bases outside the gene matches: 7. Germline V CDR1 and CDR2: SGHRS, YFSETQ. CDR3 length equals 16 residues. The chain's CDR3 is CASSAGGGTSYNEQFF. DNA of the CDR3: TGCGCCAGCAGCGCCGGCGGGGGTACCTCCTACAATGAGCAGTTCTTC.